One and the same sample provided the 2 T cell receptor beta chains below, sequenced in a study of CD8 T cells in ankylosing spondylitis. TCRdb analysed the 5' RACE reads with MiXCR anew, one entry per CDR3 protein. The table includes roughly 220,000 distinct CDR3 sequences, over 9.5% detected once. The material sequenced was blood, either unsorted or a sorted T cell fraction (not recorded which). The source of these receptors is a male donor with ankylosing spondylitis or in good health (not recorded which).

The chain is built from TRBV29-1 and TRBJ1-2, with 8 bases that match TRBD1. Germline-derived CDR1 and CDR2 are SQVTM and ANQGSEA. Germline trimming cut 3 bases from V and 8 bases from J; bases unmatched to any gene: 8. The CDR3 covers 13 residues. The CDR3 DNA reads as TGCAGCGTTGACCCCAGACAGGGGAGGGGCTACACCTTC. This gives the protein CSVDPRQGRGYTF.

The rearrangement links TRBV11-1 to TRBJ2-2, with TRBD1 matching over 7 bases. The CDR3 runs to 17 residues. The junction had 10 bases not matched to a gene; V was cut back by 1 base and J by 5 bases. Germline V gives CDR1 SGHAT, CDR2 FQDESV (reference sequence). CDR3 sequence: CASSLEGKGGSTGELFF. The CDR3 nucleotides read TGTGCCAGCAGCTTAGAAGGCAAAGGGGGCTCGACCGGGGAGCTGTTTTTT.